What follows are 18 T cell receptor beta chains derived from one specimen sequenced in a study of blood T cell repertoires in COVID-19. This table comes from immunoSEQ multiplex PCR, and its TCRdb copy is limited to in-frame clones, with some not included. The profile covers about 220,000 clones, with more than 75% appearing a single time and 2.9% taken by the ten largest. Sequenced: peripheral blood. Source of these receptors: a man between 50 and 59 years old who had recovered from COVID-19.

The chain recombines TRBV11-3 with TRBJ2-7, with no clear D. Germline CDR1 reads SGHNT; CDR2 reads YENEEA. V gave up 2 bases and J gave up 2 bases, with 13 bases separating them. CDR3 length: 15 amino acids. The CDR3 nucleotides are TGTGCCAGCAGCTTACCGTACAACCCCGCCTACGAGCAGTACTTC. Its translation is CASSLPYNPAYEQYF. The full variable domain, completed using reference TRBV11-3 and TRBJ2-7, is EAGVVQSPRYKIIEKKQPVAFWCNPISGHNTLYWYLQNLGQGPELLIRYENEEAVDDSQLPKDRFSAERLKGVDSTLKIQPAELGDSAVYLCASSLPYNPAYEQYFGPGTRLTVT.

V is TRBV6-5 and J is TRBJ1-1; perhaps TRBD1 as D (5 bases). Trimming took off 6 bases at V and 1 base at J, with 9 bases between the two ends. The CDR3 is made up of 13 amino acids. Germline CDR1 and CDR2: MNHEY and SVGAGI. In nucleotides, the CDR3 is TGTGCCAGCAGGGGACTGTCGAACACTGAAGCTTTCTTT. This gives the protein CASRGLSNTEAFF.

V usage is TRBV15 and J usage is TRBJ2-5; D is possibly TRBD2 (5 bases). The CDR3 is 16 residues long. Germline V gene lookup returns CDR1 LNHNV and CDR2 YYDKDF (reference sequence). The V end was cut by 5 bases, the J end by 4 bases, with 20 bases between. The CDR3 DNA is TGTGCCACCAGCCCAATAGATTTTCGGGGTCGAGAGACCCAGTACTTC. Amino acids: CATSPIDFRGRETQYF.

The V and J genes are TRBV28 and TRBJ2-7; 7 bases are shared with TRBD1. This CDR3 has 15 residues. Germline V lookup: CDR1 MDHEN, CDR2 SYDVKM. J gave up 0 bases and V 6 bases, and 8 bases lay outside the gene matches. The CDR3: CASRRTGGFSYEQYF. The CDR3 DNA reads TGTGCCAGCAGGAGGACAGGCGGGTTCTCCTACGAGCAGTACTTC.

The chain uses TRBV3-1 (or the pseudogene TRBV3-2) and TRBJ2-3; possible D gene TRBD1, 5 bases. The CDR3 spans 15 residues. Per the germline V gene, CDR1 is LGHDT and CDR2 is YNNKEL (reference sequence). The V end was cut by 6 bases, the J end by 5 bases, with 18 bases between. CDR3 in amino acids: CASSQGWGTQDTQYF. CDR3 bases: TGTGCCAGCAGTCAGGGTTGGGGCACACAAGATACGCAGTATTTT.

The chain uses TRBV28 and TRBJ1-4; D is possibly TRBD1 (6 bases). Trimming pared 6 bases from V and 4 bases from J, leaving 9 bases between. Germline V gives CDR1 MDHEN, CDR2 SYDVKM. The CDR3 totals 13 residues. The CDR3 loop reads CASRTGNNEKLFF. In nucleotides, the CDR3 is TGTGCCAGCAGAACAGGGAATAATGAAAAACTGTTTTTT.

This chain uses TRBV25-1 with TRBJ2-2; 8 bases are a match to TRBD1. The CDR3 has 15 amino acids. CDR1 MGHDK and CDR2 SYGVNS come from the germline V gene. The J segment lost 6 bases and the V segment lost 4 bases, leaving 7 bases of the junction unmatched. Written as DNA, the CDR3 is TGTGCCAGCAGTGCGTTGGACAGGGCACCCGGGGAGCTGTTTTTT. Its protein is CASSALDRAPGELFF.

The chain is built from TRBV10-3 and TRBJ2-7; 8 bases align to TRBD1. Trimming took 3 bases from V and 6 from J; bases not matched to a gene: 10. Germline V CDR1 and CDR2: ENHRY, SYGVKD. The CDR3 is made up of 15 amino acids. CDR3 sequence reads: CAISEAGTGDREQYF. In DNA form, the CDR3 reads TGTGCCATCAGTGAAGCCGGGACAGGAGACCGCGAGCAGTACTTC.

This clone has only one observation. CDR3 loop: CAWDGGSDTQYF. CDR3 nucleotide sequence: TGTGCCTGGGACGGGGGATCAGATACGCAGTATTTT. This rearrangement joins TRBV30 to TRBJ2-3; possible D gene TRBD2, 6 bases. V was shortened by 5 bases and J by 4 bases, with 10 bases between the two germline ends. Germline values: CDR1 GTSNPN, CDR2 SVGIG (reference sequence). CDR3 length equals 12 residues.

The chain employs TRBV5-1 and TRBJ1-5, with 7 bases fitting TRBD1. V was pared by 4 bases and J by 5 bases, with 6 bases of the junction left unmatched. Germline loops: CDR1 SGHRS, CDR2 YFSETQ. The CDR3 is made up of 14 amino acids. CDR3 sequence: CASSLTGVDQPQHF. CDR3 nucleotide sequence: TGCGCCAGCAGCCTAACAGGGGTGGATCAGCCCCAGCATTTT. Using reference TRBV5-1 and TRBJ1-5 for the parts outside the CDR3, the full variable domain is KAGVTQTPRYLIKTRGQQVTLSCSPISGHRSVSWYQQTPGQGLQFLFEYFSETQRNKGNFPGRFSGRQFSNSRSEMNVSTLELGDSALYLCASSLTGVDQPQHFGDGTRLSIL.

In nucleotides, the CDR3 is TGTGCCAGCAGTTACGGGACAGGAATCTCTGGAAACACCATATATTTT. This translates into CASSYGTGISGNTIYF. This sequence joins TRBV6-6 and TRBJ1-3; 8 nucleotides line up with TRBD1. CDR1 and CDR2 from the germline V gene are MNHNY and SVGAGI (reference sequence). Trimming took 2 bases from V and 0 from J; bases not matched to a gene: 3. The CDR3 spans 16 residues.

The J gene is TRBJ1-3, the V gene TRBV11-2, with D unclear. This CDR3 spans 17 amino acids. Looked up from germline, CDR1 is SGHAT and CDR2 is FQNNGV. V lost 4 bases to trimming and J lost 0 bases, with 16 bases between them. CDR3: CASSSRTQTFSGNTIYF. CDR3 nucleotide sequence: TGTGCCAGCAGCTCCAGAACCCAGACTTTCTCTGGAAACACCATATATTTT.

CDR3 DNA sequence: TGTGCCAGTAGTATAGGACTTCAAGAGACCCAGTACTTC. Translating it yields CASSIGLQETQYF. The J gene is TRBJ2-5, the V gene TRBV19; D ambiguous. The V and J ends lost 1 base and 2 bases respectively, with 5 bases between them. The CDR3 contains 13 residues. Germline-derived CDR1 and CDR2 are LNHDA and SQIVND (reference sequence).

The chain combines TRBV5-1 with TRBJ2-2; D is possibly TRBD2 (5 bases). Trimming left V 6 bases short and J 0 bases short, with 9 bases between. Germline values: CDR1 SGHRS, CDR2 YFSETQ. The CDR3 has 14 amino acids. The CDR3 DNA sequence: TGCGCCAGCATGAGGACTGCGAACACCGGGGAGCTGTTTTTT. Translating gives CASMRTANTGELFF.

This chain uses TRBV19 with TRBJ2-2, with 9 bases that match TRBD2. V gave up 6 bases and J gave up 8 bases; unmatched junction bases: 10. The CDR3 has 15 amino acids. Per the germline V gene, CDR1 is LNHDA and CDR2 is SQIVND (reference sequence). CDR3 DNA: TGTGCCAGTAGAACCCGGGCTAGCGGGACTGGGGAGCTGTTTTTT. Protein sequence: CASRTRASGTGELFF.

The V call is TRBV7-9, the J call TRBJ2-2; perhaps TRBD1 as D (5 bases). The germline V gene has CDR1 SEHNR and CDR2 FQNEAQ (reference sequence). The V end was cut by 5 bases, the J end by 6 bases, with 10 bases between. The CDR3 extends over 13 amino acids. The CDR3 DNA follows: TGTGCCAGCAGCCGGACACCCGCCGGGGAGCTGTTTTTT. This encodes CASSRTPAGELFF.

The DNA of the CDR3 is TGTGCCAGCACCTCAGGGGTGGTACAAGGCTACACCTTC. Encoded protein: CASTSGVVQGYTF. This chain links TRBV28 with TRBJ1-2; possibly TRBD1 for D (6 bases). CDR1 is MDHEN and CDR2 is SYDVKM in the germline V gene. This CDR3 comprises 13 residues. The V and J ends lost 7 bases and 8 bases respectively, with 17 bases between them.

The rearrangement uses TRBV7-2 and TRBJ2-3; D possibly corresponds to TRBD1 (6 bases). This CDR3 has 16 residues. Per germline, CDR1 SGHTA and CDR2 FQGNSA. Trimming took 1 base from V and 2 from J, leaving 13 bases between them. The CDR3 loop reads CASSLGARGNTDTQYF. The CDR3 DNA follows: TGTGCCAGCAGCTTAGGGGCTAGGGGGAACACAGATACGCAGTATTTT.